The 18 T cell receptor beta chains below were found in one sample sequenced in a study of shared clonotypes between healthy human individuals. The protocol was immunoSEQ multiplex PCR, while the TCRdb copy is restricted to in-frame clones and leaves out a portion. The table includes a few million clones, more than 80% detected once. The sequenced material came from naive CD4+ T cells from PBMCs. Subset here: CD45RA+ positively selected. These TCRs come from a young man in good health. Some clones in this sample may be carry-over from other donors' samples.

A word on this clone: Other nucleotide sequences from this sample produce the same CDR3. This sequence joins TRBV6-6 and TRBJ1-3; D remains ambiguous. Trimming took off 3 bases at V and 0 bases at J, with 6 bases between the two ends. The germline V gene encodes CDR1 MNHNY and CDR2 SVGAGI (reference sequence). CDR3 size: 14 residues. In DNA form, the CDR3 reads TGTGCCAGCAGTTATGGAAGCTCTGGAAACACCATATATTTT. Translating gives CASSYGSSGNTIYF.

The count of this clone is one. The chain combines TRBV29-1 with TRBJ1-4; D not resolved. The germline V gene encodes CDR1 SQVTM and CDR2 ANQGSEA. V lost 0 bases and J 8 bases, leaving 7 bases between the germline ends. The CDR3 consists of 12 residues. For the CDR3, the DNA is TGCAGCGTTGAAGATCACTGGGAAAAACTGTTTTTT. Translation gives CSVEDHWEKLFF.

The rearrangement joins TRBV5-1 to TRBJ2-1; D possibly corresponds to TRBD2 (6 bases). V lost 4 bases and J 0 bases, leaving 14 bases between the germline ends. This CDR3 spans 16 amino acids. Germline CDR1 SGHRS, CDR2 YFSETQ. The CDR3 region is CASSVSGGNSYNEQFF. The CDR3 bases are TGCGCCAGCAGCGTCTCTGGCGGGAACTCCTACAATGAGCAGTTCTTC.

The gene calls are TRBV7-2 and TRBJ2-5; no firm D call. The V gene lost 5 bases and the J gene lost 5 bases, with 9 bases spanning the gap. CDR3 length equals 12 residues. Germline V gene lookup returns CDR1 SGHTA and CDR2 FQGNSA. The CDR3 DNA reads TGTGCCAGCAGCCGTCCGCGGGAGACCCAGTACTTC. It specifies CASSRPRETQYF.

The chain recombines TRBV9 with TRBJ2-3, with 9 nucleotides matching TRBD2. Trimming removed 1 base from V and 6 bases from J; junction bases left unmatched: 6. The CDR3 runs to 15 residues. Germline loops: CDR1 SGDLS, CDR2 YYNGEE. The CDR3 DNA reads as TGTGCCAGCAGCGTACTTAGCGGGAGTGCGGATACGCAGTATTTT. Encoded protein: CASSVLSGSADTQYF.

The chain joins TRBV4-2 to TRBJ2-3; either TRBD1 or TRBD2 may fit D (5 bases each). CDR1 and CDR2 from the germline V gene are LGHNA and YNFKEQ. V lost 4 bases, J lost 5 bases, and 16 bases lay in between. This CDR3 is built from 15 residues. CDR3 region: CASSLKGSGGDTQYF. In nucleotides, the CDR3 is TGTGCCAGCAGCCTTAAGGGGTCTGGGGGAGATACGCAGTATTTT.

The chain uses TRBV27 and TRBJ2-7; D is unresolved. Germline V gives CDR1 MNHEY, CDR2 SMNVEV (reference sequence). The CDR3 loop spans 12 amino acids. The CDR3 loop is CAIRRILYEQYF. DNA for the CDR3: TGTGCAATTAGGCGGATACTCTACGAGCAGTACTTC.

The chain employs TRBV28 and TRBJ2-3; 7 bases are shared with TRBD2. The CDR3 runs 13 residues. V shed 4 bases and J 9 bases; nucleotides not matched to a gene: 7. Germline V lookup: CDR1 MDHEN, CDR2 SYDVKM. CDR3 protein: CASSYPGGRTQYF. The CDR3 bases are TGTGCCAGCAGTTATCCCGGCGGGAGAACGCAGTATTTT.

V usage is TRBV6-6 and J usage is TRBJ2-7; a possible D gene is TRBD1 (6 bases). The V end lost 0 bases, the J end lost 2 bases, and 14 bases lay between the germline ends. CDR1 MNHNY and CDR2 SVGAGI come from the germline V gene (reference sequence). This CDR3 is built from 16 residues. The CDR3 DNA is TGTGCCAGCAGTTACTCACAATACGGACAGACCTACGAGCAGTACTTC. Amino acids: CASSYSQYGQTYEQYF.

CDR3 bases: TGTGCCAGCACCACGACAGGGCTAGGCTATGGCTACACCTTC. Its protein product is CASTTTGLGYGYTF. The V call is TRBV9, the J call TRBJ1-2; TRBD1 matches at 7 bases. The CDR3 sequence is 14 residues long. CDR1 is SGDLS, CDR2 YYNGEE, per germline. After removal of 6 bases from V and 4 bases from J, the junction contained 9 bases not matched to a gene.

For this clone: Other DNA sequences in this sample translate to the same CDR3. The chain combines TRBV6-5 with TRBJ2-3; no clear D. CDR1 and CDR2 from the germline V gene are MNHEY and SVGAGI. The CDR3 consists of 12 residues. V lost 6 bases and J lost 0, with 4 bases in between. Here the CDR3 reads CASRTSTDTQYF. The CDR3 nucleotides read TGTGCCAGCAGGACTAGCACAGATACGCAGTATTTT.

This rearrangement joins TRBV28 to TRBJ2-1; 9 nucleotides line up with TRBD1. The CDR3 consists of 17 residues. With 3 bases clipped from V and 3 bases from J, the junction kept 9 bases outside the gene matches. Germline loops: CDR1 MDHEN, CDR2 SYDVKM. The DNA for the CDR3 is TGTGCCAGCAGTTTTCGCAGAGGACAGGGGTTCTACAATGAGCAGTTCTTC. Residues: CASSFRRGQGFYNEQFF.

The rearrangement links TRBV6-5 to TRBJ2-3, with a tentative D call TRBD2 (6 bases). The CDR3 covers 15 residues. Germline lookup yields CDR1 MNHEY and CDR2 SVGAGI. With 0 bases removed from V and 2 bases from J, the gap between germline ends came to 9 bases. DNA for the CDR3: TGTGCCAGCAGTTACTCGGGACTCCTCACAGATACGCAGTATTTT. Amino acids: CASSYSGLLTDTQYF.

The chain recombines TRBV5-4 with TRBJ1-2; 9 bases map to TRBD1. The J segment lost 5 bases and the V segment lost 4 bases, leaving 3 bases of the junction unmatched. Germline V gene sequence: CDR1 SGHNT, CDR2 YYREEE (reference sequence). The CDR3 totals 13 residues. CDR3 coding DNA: TGTGCCAGCAGCAGGGGGACAGGGTATGGCTACACCTTC. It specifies CASSRGTGYGYTF.

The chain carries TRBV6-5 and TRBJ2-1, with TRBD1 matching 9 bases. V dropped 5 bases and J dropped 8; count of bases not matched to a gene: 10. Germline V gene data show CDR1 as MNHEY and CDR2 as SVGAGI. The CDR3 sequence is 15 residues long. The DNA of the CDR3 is TGTGCCAGCAGTCCCCCGGGACAGGGTCGGTATGAGCAGTTCTTC. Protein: CASSPPGQGRYEQFF.

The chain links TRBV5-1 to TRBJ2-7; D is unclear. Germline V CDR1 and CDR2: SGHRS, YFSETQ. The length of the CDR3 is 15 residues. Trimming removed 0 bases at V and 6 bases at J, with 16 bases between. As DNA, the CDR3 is TGCGCCAGCAGCTTGGAAGCCCGTGGCAGACCCGAGCAGTACTTC. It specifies CASSLEARGRPEQYF.

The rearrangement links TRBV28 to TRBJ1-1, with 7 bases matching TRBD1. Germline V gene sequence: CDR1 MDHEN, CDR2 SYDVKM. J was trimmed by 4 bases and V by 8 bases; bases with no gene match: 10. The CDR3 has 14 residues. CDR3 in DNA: TGTGCCAGCGACTCCTACAGGGGAGGCACTGAAGCTTTCTTT. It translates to CASDSYRGGTEAFF. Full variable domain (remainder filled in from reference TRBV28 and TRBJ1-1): DVKVTQSSRYLVKRTGEKVFLECVQDMDHENMFWYRQDPGLGLRLIYFSYDVKMKEKGDIPEGYSVSREKKERFSLILESASTNQTSMYLCASDSYRGGTEAFFGQGTRLTVV.

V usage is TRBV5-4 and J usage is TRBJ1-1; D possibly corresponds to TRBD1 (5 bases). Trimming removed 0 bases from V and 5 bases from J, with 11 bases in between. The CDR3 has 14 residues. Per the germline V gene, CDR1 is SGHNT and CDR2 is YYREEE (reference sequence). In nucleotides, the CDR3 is TGTGCCAGCAGCTTGGCAGGCAGGGATACTGAAGCTTTCTTT. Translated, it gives CASSLAGRDTEAFF.